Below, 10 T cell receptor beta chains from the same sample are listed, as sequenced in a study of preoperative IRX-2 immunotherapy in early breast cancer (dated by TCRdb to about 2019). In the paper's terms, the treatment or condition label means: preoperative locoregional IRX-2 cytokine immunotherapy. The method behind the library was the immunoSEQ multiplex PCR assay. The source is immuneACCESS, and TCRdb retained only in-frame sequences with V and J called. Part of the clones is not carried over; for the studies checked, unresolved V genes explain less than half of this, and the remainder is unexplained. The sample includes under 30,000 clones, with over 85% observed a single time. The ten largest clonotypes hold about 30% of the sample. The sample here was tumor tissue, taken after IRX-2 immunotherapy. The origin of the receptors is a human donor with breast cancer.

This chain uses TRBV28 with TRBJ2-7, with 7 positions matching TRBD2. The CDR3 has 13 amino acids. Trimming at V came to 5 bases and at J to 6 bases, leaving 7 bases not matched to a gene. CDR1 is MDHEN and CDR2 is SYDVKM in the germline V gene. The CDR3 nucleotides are TGTGCCAGCAGTCCCGGGGGGTACCCCGAGCAGTACGTC. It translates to CASSPGGYPEQYV.

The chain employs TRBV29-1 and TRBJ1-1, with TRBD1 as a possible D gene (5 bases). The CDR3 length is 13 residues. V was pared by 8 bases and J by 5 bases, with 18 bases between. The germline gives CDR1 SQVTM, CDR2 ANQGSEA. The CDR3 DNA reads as TGCAGCACCCGCACGTGGGGGGGAACTGAAGCTTTCTTT. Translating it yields CSTRTWGGTEAFF.

The CDR3 loop reads CASSPGLAAQETQYF. The CDR3 nucleotides read TGCGCCAGCAGCCCGGGACTAGCGGCCCAAGAGACCCAGTACTTC. The gene calls are TRBV5-1 and TRBJ2-5; 11 nucleotides line up with TRBD2. The junction had 3 bases not matched to a gene; V was cut back by 4 bases and J by 1 base. CDR1 and CDR2 from the germline V gene are SGHRS and YFSETQ. CDR3 length: 15 residues.

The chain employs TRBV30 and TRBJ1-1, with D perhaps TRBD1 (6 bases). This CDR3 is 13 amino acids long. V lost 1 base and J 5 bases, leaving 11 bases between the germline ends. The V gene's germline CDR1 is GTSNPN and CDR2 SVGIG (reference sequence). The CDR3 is CAWSAQTGTEAFF. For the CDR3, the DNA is TGTGCCTGGAGTGCCCAGACAGGAACTGAAGCTTTCTTT.

In DNA form, the CDR3 reads TGTGCCAGCAGTGAAGGGATCGAGGGGGCAGCTTTCTTT. Residues: CASSEGIEGAAFF. The chain combines TRBV2 with TRBJ1-1, with 7 positions matching TRBD1. This CDR3 has 13 residues. The junction had 6 bases not matched to a gene; V was cut back by 1 base and J by 10 bases. CDR1 SNHLY and CDR2 FYNNEI come from the germline V gene.

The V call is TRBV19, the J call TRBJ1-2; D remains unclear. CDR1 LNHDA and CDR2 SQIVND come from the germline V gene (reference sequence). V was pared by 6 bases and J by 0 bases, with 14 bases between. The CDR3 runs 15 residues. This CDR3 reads CASSPPWLSNYGYTF. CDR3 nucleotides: TGTGCCAGTAGCCCTCCTTGGCTTTCTAACTATGGCTACACCTTC.

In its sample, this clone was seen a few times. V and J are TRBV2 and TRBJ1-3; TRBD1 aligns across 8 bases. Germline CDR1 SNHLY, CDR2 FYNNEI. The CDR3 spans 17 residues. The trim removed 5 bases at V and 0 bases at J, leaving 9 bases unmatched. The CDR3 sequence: CASSPRTGRISGNTIYF. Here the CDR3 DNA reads TGTGCCAGCAGTCCACGGACAGGGCGAATCTCTGGAAACACCATATATTTT.

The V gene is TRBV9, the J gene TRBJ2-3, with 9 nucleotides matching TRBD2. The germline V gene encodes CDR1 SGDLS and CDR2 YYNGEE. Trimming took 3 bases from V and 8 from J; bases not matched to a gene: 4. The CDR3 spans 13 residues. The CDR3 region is CASSAAGGPTQYF. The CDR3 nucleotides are TGTGCCAGCAGCGCCGCGGGGGGGCCTACGCAGTATTTT.

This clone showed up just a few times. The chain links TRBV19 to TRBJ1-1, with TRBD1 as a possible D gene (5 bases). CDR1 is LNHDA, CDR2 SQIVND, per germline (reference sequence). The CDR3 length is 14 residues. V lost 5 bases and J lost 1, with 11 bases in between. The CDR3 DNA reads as TGTGCCAGTAGTTTGAGGGGACCGAACACTGAAGCTTTCTTT. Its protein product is CASSLRGPNTEAFF.

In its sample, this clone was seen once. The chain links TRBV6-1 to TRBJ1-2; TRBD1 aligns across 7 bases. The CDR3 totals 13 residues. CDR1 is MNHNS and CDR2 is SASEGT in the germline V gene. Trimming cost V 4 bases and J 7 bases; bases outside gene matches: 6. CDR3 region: CASSVGTVAGYTF. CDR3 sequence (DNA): TGTGCCAGCAGTGTCGGGACAGTGGCTGGCTACACCTTC.